This T cell receptor (beta chain) was obtained from a study of CD8 T cells in Susac syndrome. V was pared by 0 bases and J by 4 bases, with 10 bases between. CDR3 size: 14 residues. Germline loops: CDR1 SGHRS, CDR2 YFSETQ. Reverse transcription of about 0.5 to 1 ug RNA used random hexamers. Multiplex PCR with immunoSEQ amplified the TCR beta CDR3 across 54 Vbeta and 13 Jbeta. TCRdb analysed the immunoSEQ multiplex PCR reads with MiXCR anew, one entry per CDR3 protein. The sample includes approximately 170,000 distinct CDR3 sequences, 94% seen only once; the top ten take about 0.089%. The sample comprised CD4+ T cells from PBMCs. The V call is TRBV5-1, the J call TRBJ1-2; D unclear. This clonotype was obtained from a human donor with multiple sclerosis. Here the CDR3 reads CASSLEQPLYGYTF. The CDR3 region has the DNA TGCGCCAGCAGCTTGGAGCAACCGCTCTATGGCTACACCTTC.